This T cell receptor (beta chain) stems from a study of CDR3 diversity in severe acne. Losses at the gene ends were 3 bases for V and 0 bases for J; bases not matched to a gene: 6. The CDR3 covers 16 residues. Germline V lookup: CDR1 SGHRS, CDR2 YFSETQ. This clonotype was found many times. In TCRdb, the PCR reads were re-called with MiXCR into one record per CDR3 protein. This table has fewer than 100,000 distinct CDR3 sequences, under 65% appearing once. The V gene is TRBV5-1, the J gene TRBJ2-3; TRBD1 agrees at 8 bases. The source material was blood. The TCR sequence derives from a male donor in good health, without acne. The CDR3 loop is CASSYTRGLSTDTQYF. CDR3 coding DNA: TGCGCCAGCAGCTACACCAGGGGGCTCAGCACAGATACGCAGTATTTT.